The clone carrying this T cell receptor (beta chain) was observed a few times. Its antigen remains unidentified. Pregnant or lactating patients were excluded, as were those with uncontrolled infection or other autoimmune disease. Using RNA transcripts as the source, TCR beta CDR3 regions were amplified. TCR CDR3 underwent first-round RT-PCR with the HTBI primer set. One entry per CDR3 protein, called by TCRdb with MiXCR from the multiplex PCR reads. The repertoire holds under 600,000 distinct CDR3 sequences, with more than 15% as singletons. This specimen comes from a study of T cells in Graves' hyperthyroidism and ophthalmopathy. At the level of the study: At the time of initial diagnosis and before any treatment, peripheral blood was collected. Study-level findings and limits: Model-based prediction identified ophthalmopathy a median around 6.5 months prior to its onset. Clonotypes that were expanded in thyroid above 0.001 mostly appeared in blood too.

V lost 3 bases and J lost 4, with 8 bases in between. The CDR3 is 12 amino acids. Germline CDR1 and CDR2: DFQATT and SNEGSKA (reference sequence). The chain uses TRBV20-1 and TRBJ2-3; no clear D gene. This TCR derives from a woman in her thirties or forties with Graves' ophthalmopathy. Input material: blood. The CDR3, as DNA: TGCAGTGCTAGGGTCGTTGCAGATACGCAGTATTTT. It translates to CSARVVADTQYF.